These 8 T cell receptor beta chains originate from one sample sequenced in a study of cytomegalovirus exposure and HLA in healthy donors. Assay: immunoSEQ multiplex PCR; the TCRdb copy retains only in-frame clones and omits some. Of approximately 59,000 clones listed, 80% to 95% are singletons. The sequenced sample consisted of PBMCs. Source of these receptors: a young man in good health and CMV-seropositive.

The rearrangement links TRBV29-1 to TRBJ1-4; D gene unclear. The V end lost 3 bases, the J end lost 7 bases, and 12 bases lay between the germline ends. CDR1 and CDR2 (germline): SQVTM, ANQGSEA. The CDR3 is 13 amino acids. In DNA form, the CDR3 reads TGCAGCGTTGATCCGGGGAGAGGTGAAAAACTGTTTTTT. Its translation: CSVDPGRGEKLFF. Together with reference TRBV29-1 and TRBJ1-4, the CDR3 gives the full variable domain: SAVISQKPSRDICQRGTSLTIQCQVDSQVTMMFWYRQQPGQSLTLIATANQGSEATYESGFVIDKFPISRPNLTFSTLTVSNMSPEDSSIYLCSVDPGRGEKLFFGSGTQLSVL.

The DNA of the CDR3 is TGTGCCAGCAGTTTATCAGGGGGCTATACGCAGTATTTT. Translating gives CASSLSGGYTQYF. V is TRBV28 and J is TRBJ2-3; 8 nucleotides match TRBD1. The trim removed 1 base at V and 7 bases at J, leaving 1 base unmatched. The CDR3 loop spans 13 amino acids. Germline V gene lookup returns CDR1 MDHEN and CDR2 SYDVKM.

This clone was recorded a few times. The chain has TRBV6-5 and TRBJ1-2; the match to TRBD1 covers 7 bases. CDR3 size: 13 residues. From germline, CDR1 is MNHEY and CDR2 SVGAGI. V dropped 6 bases and J dropped 8; count of bases not matched to a gene: 9. CDR3: CASRASTGPGYTF. The CDR3 DNA sequence: TGTGCCAGCAGGGCCTCGACAGGGCCCGGCTACACCTTC.

This chain links TRBV27 with TRBJ2-5, with D maybe TRBD2 (5 bases). This CDR3 is 14 amino acids long. V lost 5 bases and J lost 5, with 15 bases in between. From germline, CDR1 is MNHEY and CDR2 SMNVEV (reference sequence). CDR3 amino acids: CASSPTSGSETQYF. DNA of the CDR3: TGTGCCAGCAGTCCCACGTCGGGGAGCGAGACCCAGTACTTC.

This clone has more than one count but fewer than ten. The V and J genes are TRBV14 and TRBJ2-5; D remains unclear. Per the germline V gene, CDR1 is SGHDN and CDR2 is FVKESK. This CDR3 has 13 residues. V was cut by 2 bases and J by 1 base, with 5 bases left in between. The CDR3 nucleotides are TGTGCCAGCAGCCAATCCAGCCAAGAGACCCAGTACTTC. This gives the protein CASSQSSQETQYF.

The count of this clone is one. V is TRBV19 and J is TRBJ1-3; no firm D call. The CDR3 is 12 residues long. Germline V gives CDR1 LNHDA, CDR2 SQIVND (reference sequence). Trimming took 8 bases from V and 0 from J, leaving 5 bases between them. CDR3 region: CASRGSGNTIYF. The CDR3 DNA follows: TGTGCCAGTCGGGGCTCTGGAAACACCATATATTTT.

The chain employs TRBV13 and TRBJ1-1, with D maybe TRBD1 (6 bases). Trimming cost V 2 bases and J 4 bases, with 11 bases left between them. This CDR3 comprises 14 residues. Germline CDR1 reads PRHDT; CDR2 reads FYEKMQ (reference sequence). The CDR3: CASSLNRVPTEAFF. The CDR3 DNA follows: TGTGCCAGCAGCTTAAACAGGGTTCCCACTGAAGCTTTCTTT.

The chain links TRBV9 to TRBJ2-2; TRBD2 aligns across 9 bases. Germline CDR1 and CDR2: SGDLS and YYNGEE. The CDR3 runs 19 residues. V lost 2 bases to trimming and J lost 5 bases; unmatched junction nucleotides: 16. CDR3 DNA: TGTGCCAGCAGCGTTAGACCTATTTTAGCGGGAGAAAGGACCGGGGAGCTGTTTTTT. Translation gives CASSVRPILAGERTGELFF.